This T cell receptor (beta chain) emerged from a study of technical replicates of blood from several donors. Profiled with immunoSEQ multiplex PCR; TCRdb holds only in-frame clones, not every one. The data hold about 94,000 clones, with 95% observed a single time. In germline, CDR1 is KGHSH, CDR2 LQKENI. CDR3 length: 16 residues. Trimming shortened V by 3 bases and J by 8 bases, and 19 bases separated the two germline ends. Sequencing input: T cells isolated from PBMCs. The chain is built from TRBV18 and TRBJ1-4; possible D gene TRBD1, 5 bases. The sequence derives from a human donor in good health. CDR3 protein: CASSPSSGRKGEKLFF. The DNA of the CDR3 is TGTGCCAGCTCACCCTCCTCGGGTCGAAAGGGGGAAAAACTGTTTTTT.